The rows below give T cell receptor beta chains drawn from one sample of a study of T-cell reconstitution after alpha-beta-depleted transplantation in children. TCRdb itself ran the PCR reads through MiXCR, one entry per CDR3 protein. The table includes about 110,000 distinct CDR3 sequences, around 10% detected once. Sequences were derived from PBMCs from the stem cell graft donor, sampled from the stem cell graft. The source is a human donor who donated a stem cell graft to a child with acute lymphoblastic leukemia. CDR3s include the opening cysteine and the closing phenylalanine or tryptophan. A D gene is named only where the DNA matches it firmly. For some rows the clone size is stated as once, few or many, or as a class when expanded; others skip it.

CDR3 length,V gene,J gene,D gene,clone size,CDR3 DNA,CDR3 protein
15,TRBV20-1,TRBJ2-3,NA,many,TGCAGTGCTAGTGGTGGCGGGCCTAGCACAGATACGCAGTATTTT,CSASGGGPSTDTQYF
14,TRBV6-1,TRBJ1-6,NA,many,TGTGCCAGCGCCCAAACAGGGTTCAATTCACCCCTCCACTTT,CASAQTGFNSPLHF
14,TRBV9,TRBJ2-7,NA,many,TGTGCCAGCAGCGCCCCGACGGTCTCCCACGAGCAGTACTTC,CASSAPTVSHEQYF
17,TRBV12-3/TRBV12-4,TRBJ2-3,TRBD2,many,TGTGCCAGCAGTCCCCCTCTCGGGGGGGGCCTTGGAGATACGCAGTATTTT,CASSPPLGGGLGDTQYF
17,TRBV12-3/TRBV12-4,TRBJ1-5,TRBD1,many,TGTGCCAGCAGTCCCGGGACAGGGAGTGGTGGAAATCAGCCCCAGCATTTT,CASSPGTGSGGNQPQHF
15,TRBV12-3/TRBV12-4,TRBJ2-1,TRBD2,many,TGTGCCAGCAGCCGACTAGCGGGAAACTACAATGAGCAGTTCTTC,CASSRLAGNYNEQFF
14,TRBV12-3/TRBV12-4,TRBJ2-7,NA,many,TGTGCCAGCAGTTTAGTGGGAGGGGGCAGTGAGCAGTACTTC,CASSLVGGGSEQYF
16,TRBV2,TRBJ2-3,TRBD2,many,TGTGCCAGCAGTGGTCCAGCGGGAGCGAGCACAGATACGCAGTATTTT,CASSGPAGASTDTQYF
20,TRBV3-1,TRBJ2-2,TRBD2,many,TGTGCCAGCAGCTCGACCCTCCCCTCTAGCGGGAGAATCGTCACCGGGGAGCTGTTTTTT,CASSSTLPSSGRIVTGELFF
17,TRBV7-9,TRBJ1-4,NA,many,TGTGCCAGCAGCCGCATGACGGGACCGGCTAGAGGAGAAAAACTGTTTTTT,CASSRMTGPARGEKLFF
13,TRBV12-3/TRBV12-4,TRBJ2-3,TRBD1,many,TGTACCGTAGGGGACAGCCTCACAGATACGCAGTATTTT,CTVGDSLTDTQYF
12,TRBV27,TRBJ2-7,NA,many,TGTGCCAGCAGTCTAGGACGTTCCGAGCAGTACTTC,CASSLGRSEQYF
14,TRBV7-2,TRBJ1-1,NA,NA,TGTGCCAGCAGCTTAGGGGCAGGGGTCACTGAAGCTTTCTTT,CASSLGAGVTEAFF
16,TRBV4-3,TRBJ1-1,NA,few,TGCGCCGTGAAAATAGGGGGAGCTCAGAATTACACTGAAGCTTTCTTT,CAVKIGGAQNYTEAFF
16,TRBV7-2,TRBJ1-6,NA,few,TGTGCCAGCAGCTTAGCGCTGGGACTGTATAATTCACCCCTCCACTTT,CASSLALGLYNSPLHF
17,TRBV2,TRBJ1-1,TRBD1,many,TGTGCCAGCAGTGTTCGGGGACAGGGAATCGGGGGCACTGAAGCTTTCTTT,CASSVRGQGIGGTEAFF
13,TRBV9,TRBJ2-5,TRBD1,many,TGTGCCAGCAGCGTGACAGGGAAAGAGACCCAGTACTTC,CASSVTGKETQYF
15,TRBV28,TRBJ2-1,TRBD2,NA,TGTGCCATGGGCCCAGGGCTCAGCGGGGGCAATGAGCAGTTCTTC,CAMGPGLSGGNEQFF